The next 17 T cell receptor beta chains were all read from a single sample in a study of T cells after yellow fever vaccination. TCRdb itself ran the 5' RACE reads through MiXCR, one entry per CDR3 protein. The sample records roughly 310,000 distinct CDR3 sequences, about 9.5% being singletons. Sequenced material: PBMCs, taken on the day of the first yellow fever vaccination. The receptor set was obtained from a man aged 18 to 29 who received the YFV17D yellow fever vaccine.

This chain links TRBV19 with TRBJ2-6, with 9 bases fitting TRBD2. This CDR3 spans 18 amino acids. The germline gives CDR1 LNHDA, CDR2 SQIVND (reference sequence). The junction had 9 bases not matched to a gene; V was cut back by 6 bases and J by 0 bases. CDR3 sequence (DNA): TGTGCCAGTAGGGGAGCCGGGACTAGCCCCTCTGGGGCCAACGTCCTGACTTTC. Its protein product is CASRGAGTSPSGANVLTF.

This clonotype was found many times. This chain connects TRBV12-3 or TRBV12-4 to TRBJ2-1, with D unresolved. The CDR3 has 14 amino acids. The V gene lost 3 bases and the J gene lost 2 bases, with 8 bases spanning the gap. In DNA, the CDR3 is TGTGCCAGCAGTTTTAGGGTAACCTACAATGAGCAGTTCTTC. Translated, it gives CASSFRVTYNEQFF.

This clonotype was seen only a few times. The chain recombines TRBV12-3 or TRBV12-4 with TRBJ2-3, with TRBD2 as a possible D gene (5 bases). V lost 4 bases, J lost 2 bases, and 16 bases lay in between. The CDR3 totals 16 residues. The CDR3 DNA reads TGTGCCAGCAGTTCGGGAATAGCCGATATCACAGATACGCAGTATTTT. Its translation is CASSSGIADITDTQYF.

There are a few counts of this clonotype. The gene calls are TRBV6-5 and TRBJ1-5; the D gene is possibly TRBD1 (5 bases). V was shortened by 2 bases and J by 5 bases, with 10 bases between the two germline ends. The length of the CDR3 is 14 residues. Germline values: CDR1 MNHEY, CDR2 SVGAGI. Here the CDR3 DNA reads TGTGCCAGCAGTTACGCGGGGGTGGATCAGCCCCAGCATTTT. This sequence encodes CASSYAGVDQPQHF.

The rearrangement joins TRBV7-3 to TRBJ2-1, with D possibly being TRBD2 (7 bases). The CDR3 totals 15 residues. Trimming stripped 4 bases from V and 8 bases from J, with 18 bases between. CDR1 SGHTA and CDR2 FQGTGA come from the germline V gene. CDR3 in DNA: TGTGCCAGCAGCTCTTTGGGGGGGCCTTTATATGAGCAGTTCTTC. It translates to CASSSLGGPLYEQFF.

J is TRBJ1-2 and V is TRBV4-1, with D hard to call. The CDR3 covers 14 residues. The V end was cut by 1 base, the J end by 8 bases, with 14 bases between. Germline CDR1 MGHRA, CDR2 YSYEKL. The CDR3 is CASSQVARPEGYTF. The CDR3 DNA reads TGCGCCAGCAGCCAAGTCGCTAGGCCCGAAGGCTACACCTTC.

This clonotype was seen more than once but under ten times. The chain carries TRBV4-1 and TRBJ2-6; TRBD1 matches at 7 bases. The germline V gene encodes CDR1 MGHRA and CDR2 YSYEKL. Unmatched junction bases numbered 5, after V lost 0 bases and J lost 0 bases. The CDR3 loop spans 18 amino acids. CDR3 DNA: TGCGCCAGCAGCCAAGAGGGGACAGCCACCTCTGGGGCCAACGTCCTGACTTTC. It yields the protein CASSQEGTATSGANVLTF.

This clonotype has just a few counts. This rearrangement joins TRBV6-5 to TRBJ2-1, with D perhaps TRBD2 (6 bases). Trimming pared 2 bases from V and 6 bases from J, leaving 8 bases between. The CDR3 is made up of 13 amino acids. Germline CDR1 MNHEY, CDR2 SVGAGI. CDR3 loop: CASSYRGFNEQFF. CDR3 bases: TGTGCCAGCAGTTACCGGGGGTTCAATGAGCAGTTCTTC.

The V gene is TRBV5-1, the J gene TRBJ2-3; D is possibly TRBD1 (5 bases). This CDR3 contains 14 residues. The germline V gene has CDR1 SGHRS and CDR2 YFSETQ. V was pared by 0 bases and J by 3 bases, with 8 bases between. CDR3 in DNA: TGCGCCAGCAGCTTGGCCAGGGTAACAGATACGCAGTATTTT. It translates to CASSLARVTDTQYF. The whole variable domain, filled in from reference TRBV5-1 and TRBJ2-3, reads KAGVTQTPRYLIKTRGQQVTLSCSPISGHRSVSWYQQTPGQGLQFLFEYFSETQRNKGNFPGRFSGRQFSNSRSEMNVSTLELGDSALYLCASSLARVTDTQYFGPGTRLTVL.

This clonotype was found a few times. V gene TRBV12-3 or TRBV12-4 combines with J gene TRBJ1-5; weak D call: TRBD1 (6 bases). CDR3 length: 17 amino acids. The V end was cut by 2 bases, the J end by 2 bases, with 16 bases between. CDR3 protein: CASSLTGGPGGNQPQHF. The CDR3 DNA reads TGTGCCAGCAGTTTAACGGGGGGGCCCGGGGGCAATCAGCCCCAGCATTTT.

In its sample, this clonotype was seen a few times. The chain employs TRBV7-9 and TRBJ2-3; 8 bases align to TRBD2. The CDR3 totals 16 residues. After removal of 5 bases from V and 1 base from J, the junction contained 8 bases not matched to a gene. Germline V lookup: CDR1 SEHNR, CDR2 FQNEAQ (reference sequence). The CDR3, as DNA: TGTGCCAGCAGCCCAGGGGCAGCGGGGGGCACAGATACGCAGTATTTT. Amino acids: CASSPGAAGGTDTQYF.

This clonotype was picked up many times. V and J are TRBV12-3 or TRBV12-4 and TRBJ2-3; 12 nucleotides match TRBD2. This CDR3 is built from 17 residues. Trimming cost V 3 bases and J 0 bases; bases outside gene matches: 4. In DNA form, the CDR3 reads TGTGCCAGCAGTTTTACTAGCGGGGGGCTGAGCACAGATACGCAGTATTTT. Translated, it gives CASSFTSGGLSTDTQYF.

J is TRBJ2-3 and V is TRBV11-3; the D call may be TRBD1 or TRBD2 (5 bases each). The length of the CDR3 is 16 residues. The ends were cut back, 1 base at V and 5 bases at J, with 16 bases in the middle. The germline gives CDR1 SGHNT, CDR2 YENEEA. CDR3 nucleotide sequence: TGTGCCAGCAGCTTAGGTTCCAGAGGGGAGTTAGATACGCAGTATTTT. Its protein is CASSLGSRGELDTQYF.

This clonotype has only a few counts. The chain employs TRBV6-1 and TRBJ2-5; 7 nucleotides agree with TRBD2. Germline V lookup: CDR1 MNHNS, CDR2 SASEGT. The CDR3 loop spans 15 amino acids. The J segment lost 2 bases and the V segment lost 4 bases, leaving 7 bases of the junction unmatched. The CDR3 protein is CASSVRGEGQETQYF. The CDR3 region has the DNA TGTGCCAGCAGTGTCCGGGGGGAAGGACAAGAGACCCAGTACTTC.

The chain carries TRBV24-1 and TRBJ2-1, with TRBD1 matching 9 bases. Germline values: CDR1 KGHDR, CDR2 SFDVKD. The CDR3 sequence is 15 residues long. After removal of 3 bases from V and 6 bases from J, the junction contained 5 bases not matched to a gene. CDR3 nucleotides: TGTGCCACCAGTGATCCTACGGGACAGGGCAATGAGCAGTTCTTC. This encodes CATSDPTGQGNEQFF.

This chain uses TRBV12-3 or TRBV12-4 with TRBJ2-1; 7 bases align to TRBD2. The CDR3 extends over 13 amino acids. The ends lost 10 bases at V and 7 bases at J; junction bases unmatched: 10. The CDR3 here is CATQSGGGNEQFF. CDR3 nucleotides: TGTGCCACGCAGAGTGGGGGGGGGAATGAGCAGTTCTTC.

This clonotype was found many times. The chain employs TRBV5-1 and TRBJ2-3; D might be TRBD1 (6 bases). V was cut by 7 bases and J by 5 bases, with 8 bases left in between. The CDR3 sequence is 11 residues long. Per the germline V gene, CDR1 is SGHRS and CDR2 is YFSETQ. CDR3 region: CASGRGDTQYF. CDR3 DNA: TGCGCCAGCGGCAGGGGAGATACGCAGTATTTT.